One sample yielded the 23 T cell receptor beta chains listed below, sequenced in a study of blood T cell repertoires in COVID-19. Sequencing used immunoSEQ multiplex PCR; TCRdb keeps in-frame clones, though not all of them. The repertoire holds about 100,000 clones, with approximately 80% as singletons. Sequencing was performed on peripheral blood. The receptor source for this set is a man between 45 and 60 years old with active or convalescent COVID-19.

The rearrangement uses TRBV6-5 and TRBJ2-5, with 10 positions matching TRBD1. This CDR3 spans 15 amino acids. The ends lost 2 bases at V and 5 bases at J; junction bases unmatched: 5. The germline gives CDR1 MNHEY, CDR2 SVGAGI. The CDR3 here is CASSYDGTGAETQYF. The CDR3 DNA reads TGTGCCAGCAGTTACGACGGGACAGGGGCGGAGACCCAGTACTTC.

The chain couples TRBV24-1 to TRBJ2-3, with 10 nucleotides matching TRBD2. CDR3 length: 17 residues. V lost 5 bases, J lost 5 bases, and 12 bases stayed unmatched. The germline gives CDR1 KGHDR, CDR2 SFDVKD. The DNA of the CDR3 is TGTGCCACCAGTGGGTATTTAGCGGGAGGAGGGGAAGATACGCAGTATTTT. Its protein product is CATSGYLAGGGEDTQYF.

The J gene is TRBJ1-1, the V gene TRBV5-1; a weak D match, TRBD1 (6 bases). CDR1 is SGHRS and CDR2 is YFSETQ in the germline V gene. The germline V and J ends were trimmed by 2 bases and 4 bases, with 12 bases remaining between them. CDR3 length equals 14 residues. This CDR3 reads CASSFEQGPTEAFF. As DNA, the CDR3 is TGCGCCAGCAGCTTCGAACAGGGTCCCACTGAAGCTTTCTTT.

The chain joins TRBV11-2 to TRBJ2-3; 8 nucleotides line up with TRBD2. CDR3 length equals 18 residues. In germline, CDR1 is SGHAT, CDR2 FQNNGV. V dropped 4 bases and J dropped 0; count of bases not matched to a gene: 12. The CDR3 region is CASSYDSGGRPSTDTQYF. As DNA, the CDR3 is TGTGCCAGCAGCTATGACTCCGGCGGGAGGCCTAGCACAGATACGCAGTATTTT.

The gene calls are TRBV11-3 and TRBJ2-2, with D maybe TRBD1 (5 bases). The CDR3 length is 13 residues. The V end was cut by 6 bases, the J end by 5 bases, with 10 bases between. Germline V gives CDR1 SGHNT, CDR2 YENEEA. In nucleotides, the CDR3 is TGTGCCAGCAGTCTCACAGGAACCGGGGAGCTGTTTTTT. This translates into CASSLTGTGELFF.

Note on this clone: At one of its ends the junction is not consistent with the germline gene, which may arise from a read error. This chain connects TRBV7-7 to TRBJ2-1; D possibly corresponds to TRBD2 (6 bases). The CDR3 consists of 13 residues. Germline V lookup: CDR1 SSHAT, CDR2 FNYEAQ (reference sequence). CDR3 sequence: CASSPQTGGEQFF. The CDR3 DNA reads TGTGCTAGCAGCCCCCAAACCGGGGGTGAGCAGTTCTTC.

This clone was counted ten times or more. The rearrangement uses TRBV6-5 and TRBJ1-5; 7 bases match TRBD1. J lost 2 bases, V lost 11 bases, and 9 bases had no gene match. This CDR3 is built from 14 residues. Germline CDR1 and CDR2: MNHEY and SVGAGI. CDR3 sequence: CASKGANGNQPQHF. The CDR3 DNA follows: TGTGCCTCGAAGGGGGCTAACGGCAATCAGCCCCAGCATTTT.

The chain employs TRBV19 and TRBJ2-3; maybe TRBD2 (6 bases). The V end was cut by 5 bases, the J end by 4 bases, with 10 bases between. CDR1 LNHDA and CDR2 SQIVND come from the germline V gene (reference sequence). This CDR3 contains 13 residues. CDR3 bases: TGTGCCAGTAGTGCAGGAGGGGCAGATACGCAGTATTTT. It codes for CASSAGGADTQYF.

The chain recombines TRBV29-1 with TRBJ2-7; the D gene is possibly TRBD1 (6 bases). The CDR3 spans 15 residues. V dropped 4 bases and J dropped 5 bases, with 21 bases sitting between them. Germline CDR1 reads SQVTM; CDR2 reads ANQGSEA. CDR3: CSVGGRGGNRNEQYF. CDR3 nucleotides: TGCAGCGTTGGGGGAAGAGGGGGAAATCGTAACGAGCAGTACTTC.

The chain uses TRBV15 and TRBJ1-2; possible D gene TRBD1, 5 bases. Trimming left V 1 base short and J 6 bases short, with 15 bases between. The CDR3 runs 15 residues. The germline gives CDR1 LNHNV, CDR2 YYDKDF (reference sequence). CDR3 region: CATSRGRDVRHGYTF. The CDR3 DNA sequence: TGTGCCACCAGCAGAGGGCGGGACGTGAGGCATGGCTACACCTTC.

The CDR3 DNA reads as TGTGCCAGCAGTTACTCGATCCGTGCAGACGAGCAGTACTTC. It specifies CASSYSIRADEQYF. J is TRBJ2-7 and V is TRBV6-5; D is undetermined. Germline CDR1 and CDR2: MNHEY and SVGAGI. V shed 0 bases and J shed 5 bases, with 11 bases lying between them. The CDR3 extends over 14 amino acids.

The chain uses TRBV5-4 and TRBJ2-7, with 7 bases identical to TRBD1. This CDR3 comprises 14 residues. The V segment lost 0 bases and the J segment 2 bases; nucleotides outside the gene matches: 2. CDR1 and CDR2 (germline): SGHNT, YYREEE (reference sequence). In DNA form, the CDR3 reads TGTGCCAGCAGCTTGGGGGACAGTACCTACGAGCAGTACTTC. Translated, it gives CASSLGDSTYEQYF. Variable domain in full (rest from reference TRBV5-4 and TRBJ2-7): ETGVTQSPTHLIKTRGQQVTLRCSSQSGHNTVSWYQQALGQGPQFIFQYYREEENGRGNFPPRFSGLQFPNYSSELNVNALELDDSALYLCASSLGDSTYEQYFGPGTRLTVT.

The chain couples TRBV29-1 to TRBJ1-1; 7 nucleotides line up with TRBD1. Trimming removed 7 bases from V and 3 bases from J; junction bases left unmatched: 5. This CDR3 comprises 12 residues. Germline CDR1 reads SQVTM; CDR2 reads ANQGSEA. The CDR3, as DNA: TGCAGCGCGGACAGGAGGGACACTGAAGCTTTCTTT. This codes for CSADRRDTEAFF.

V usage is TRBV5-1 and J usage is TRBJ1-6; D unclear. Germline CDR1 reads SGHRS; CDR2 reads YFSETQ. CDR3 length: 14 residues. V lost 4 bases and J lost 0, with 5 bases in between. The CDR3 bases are TGCGCCAGCAGCCGGGGCTCCTATAATTCACCCCTCCACTTT. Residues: CASSRGSYNSPLHF.

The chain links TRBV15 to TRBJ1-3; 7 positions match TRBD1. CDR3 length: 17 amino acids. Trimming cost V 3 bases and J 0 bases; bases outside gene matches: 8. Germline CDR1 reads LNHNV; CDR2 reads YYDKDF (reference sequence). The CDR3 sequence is CATSRDRYLSSGNTIYF. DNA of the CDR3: TGTGCCACCAGCAGGGACAGGTATCTTAGCTCTGGAAACACCATATATTTT.

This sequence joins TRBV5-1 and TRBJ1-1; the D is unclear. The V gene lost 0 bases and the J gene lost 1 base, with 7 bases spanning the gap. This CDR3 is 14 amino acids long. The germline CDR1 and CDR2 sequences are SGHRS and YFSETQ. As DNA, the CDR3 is TGCGCCAGCAGCTTGGCCGGGGAGAACACTGAAGCTTTCTTT. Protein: CASSLAGENTEAFF.

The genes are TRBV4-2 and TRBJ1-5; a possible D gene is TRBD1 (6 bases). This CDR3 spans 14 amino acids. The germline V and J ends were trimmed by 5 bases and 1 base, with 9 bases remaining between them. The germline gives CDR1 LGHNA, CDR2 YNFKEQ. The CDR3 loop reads CASSTGTSNQPQHF. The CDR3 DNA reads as TGTGCCAGCAGCACAGGGACAAGCAATCAGCCCCAGCATTTT.

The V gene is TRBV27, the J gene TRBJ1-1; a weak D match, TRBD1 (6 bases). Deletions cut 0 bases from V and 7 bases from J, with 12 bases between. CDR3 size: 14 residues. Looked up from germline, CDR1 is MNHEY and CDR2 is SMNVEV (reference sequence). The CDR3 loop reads CASSLSRGTVEAFF. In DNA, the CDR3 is TGTGCCAGCAGTTTATCGAGGGGGACGGTTGAAGCTTTCTTT.

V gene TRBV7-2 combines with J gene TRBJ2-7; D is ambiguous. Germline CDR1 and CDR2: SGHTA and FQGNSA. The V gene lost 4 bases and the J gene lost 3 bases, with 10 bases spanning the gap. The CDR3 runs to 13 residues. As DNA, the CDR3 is TGTGCCAGCAGCTCCCCACAGAGCTACGAGCAGTACTTC. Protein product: CASSSPQSYEQYF.

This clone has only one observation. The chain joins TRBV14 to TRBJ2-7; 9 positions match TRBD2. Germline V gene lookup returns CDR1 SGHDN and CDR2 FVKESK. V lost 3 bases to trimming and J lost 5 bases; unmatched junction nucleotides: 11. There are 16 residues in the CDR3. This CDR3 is CASSQIKGLAVNEQYF. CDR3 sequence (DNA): TGTGCCAGCAGCCAGATTAAGGGACTAGCAGTCAACGAGCAGTACTTC. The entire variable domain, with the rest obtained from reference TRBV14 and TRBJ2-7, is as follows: EAGVTQFPSHSVIEKGQTVTLRCDPISGHDNLYWYRRVMGKEIKFLLHFVKESKQDESGMPNNRFLAERTGGTYSTLKVQPAELEDSGVYFCASSQIKGLAVNEQYFGPGTRLTVT.

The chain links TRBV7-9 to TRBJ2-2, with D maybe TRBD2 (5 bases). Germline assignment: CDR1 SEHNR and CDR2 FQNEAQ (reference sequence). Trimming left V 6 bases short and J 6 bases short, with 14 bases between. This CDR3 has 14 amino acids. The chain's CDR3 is CASRLLGPPGELFF. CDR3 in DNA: TGTGCCAGCAGGCTACTAGGACCCCCCGGGGAGCTGTTTTTT.

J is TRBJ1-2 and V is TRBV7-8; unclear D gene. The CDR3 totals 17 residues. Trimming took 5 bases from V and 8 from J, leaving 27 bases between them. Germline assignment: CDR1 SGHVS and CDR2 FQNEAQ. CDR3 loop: CASSTSHSRRGVDGYTF. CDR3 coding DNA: TGTGCCAGCAGCACTTCCCACTCGCGAAGAGGTGTCGACGGCTACACCTTC.

CDR3 nucleotide sequence: TGTGCCAGCAGCCAAGAACAGGCAGAGACCCAGTACTTC. Amino acids: CASSQEQAETQYF. The chain links TRBV14 to TRBJ2-5; D might be TRBD1 (5 bases). The CDR3 spans 13 residues. Germline V gene lookup returns CDR1 SGHDN and CDR2 FVKESK. V lost 0 bases to trimming and J lost 4 bases, with 6 bases between them.